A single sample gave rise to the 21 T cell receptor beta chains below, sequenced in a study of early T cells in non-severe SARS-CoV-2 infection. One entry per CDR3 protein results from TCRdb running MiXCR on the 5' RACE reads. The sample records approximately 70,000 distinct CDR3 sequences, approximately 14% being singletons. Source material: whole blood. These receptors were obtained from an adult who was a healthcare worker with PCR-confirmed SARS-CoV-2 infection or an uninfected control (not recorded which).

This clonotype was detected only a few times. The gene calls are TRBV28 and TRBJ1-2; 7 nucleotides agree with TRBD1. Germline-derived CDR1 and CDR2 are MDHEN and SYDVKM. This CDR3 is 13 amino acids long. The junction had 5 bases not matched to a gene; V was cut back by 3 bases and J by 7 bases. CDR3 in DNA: TGTGCCAGCAGTTTGCGAGACAGGGTTGGCTACACCTTC. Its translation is CASSLRDRVGYTF.

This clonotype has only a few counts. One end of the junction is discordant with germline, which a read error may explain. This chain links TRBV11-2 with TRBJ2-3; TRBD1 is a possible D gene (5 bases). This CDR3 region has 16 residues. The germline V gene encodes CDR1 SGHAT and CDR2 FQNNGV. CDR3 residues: CASSIDSPHGTDTQYF. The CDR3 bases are TGTGCCAGCAGCATAGACAGTCCCCATGGCACAGATACGCAGTATTTT.

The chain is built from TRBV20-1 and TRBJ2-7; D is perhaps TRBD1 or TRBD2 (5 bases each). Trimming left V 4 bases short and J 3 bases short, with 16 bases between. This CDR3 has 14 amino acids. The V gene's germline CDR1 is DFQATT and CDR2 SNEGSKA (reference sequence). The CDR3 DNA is TGCAGTGCTATGGGAGCTGGGACCAACTACGAGCAGTACTTC. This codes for CSAMGAGTNYEQYF.

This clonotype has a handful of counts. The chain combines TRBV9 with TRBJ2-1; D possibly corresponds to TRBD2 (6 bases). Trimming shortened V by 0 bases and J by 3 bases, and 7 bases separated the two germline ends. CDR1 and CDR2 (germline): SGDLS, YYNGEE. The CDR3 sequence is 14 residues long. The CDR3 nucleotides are TGTGCCAGCAGCGTAGCGGGGGTCTACAATGAGCAGTTCTTC. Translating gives CASSVAGVYNEQFF.

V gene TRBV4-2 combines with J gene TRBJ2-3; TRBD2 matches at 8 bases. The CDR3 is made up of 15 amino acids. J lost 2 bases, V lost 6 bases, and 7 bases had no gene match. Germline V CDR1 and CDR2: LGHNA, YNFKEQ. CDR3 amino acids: CASSLTSGFTDTQYF. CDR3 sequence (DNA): TGTGCCAGCAGTCTTACTAGCGGCTTCACAGATACGCAGTATTTT.

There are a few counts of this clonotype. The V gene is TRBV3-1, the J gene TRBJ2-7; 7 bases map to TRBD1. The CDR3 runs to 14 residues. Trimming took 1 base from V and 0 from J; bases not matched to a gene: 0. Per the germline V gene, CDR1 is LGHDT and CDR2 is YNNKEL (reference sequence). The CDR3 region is CASSQGDSSYEQYF. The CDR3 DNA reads TGTGCCAGCAGCCAAGGGGACAGCTCCTACGAGCAGTACTTC.

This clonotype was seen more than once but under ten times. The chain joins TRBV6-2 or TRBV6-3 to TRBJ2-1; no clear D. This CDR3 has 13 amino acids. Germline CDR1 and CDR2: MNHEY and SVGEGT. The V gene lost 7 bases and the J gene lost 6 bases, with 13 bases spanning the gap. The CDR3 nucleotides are TGTGCCAGCACACCCCGGGCCATCAATGAGCAGTTCTTC. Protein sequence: CASTPRAINEQFF.

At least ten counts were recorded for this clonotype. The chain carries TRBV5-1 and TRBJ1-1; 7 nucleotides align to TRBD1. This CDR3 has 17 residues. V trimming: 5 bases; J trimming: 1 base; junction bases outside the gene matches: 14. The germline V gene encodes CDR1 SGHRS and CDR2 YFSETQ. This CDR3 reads CASSRLKGRGPNTEAFF. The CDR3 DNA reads TGCGCCAGCAGTAGACTTAAGGGTAGGGGGCCGAACACTGAAGCTTTCTTT.

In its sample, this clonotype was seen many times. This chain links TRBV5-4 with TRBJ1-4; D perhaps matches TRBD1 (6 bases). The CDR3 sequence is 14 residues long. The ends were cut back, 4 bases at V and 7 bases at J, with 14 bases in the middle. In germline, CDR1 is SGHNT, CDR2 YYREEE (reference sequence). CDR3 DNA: TGTGCCAGCAGCGACACAGGGAGTGGTGAAAAACTGTTTTTT. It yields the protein CASSDTGSGEKLFF.

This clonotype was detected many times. The CDR3 DNA follows: TGCAGCGTTGTCATAGTGAACACTGAAGCTTTCTTT. Translated, it gives CSVVIVNTEAFF. The J gene is TRBJ1-1, the V gene TRBV29-1; D remains unclear. The CDR3 covers 12 residues. V lost 4 bases to trimming and J lost 0 bases, with 6 bases between them. Germline CDR1 is SQVTM and CDR2 is ANQGSEA.

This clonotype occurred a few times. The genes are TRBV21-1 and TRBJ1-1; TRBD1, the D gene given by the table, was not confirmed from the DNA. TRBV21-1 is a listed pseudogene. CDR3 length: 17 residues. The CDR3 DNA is TGTGCCAGCAGCAAATTCGGCCTACAGGGGACCTACACTGAAGCTTTCTTT. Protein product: CASSKFGLQGTYTEAFF.

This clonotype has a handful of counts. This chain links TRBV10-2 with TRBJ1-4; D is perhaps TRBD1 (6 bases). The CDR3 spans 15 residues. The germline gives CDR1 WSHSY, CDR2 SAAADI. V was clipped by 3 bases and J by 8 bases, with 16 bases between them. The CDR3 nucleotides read TGCGCCAGCAGTGATGGGAGGCGGGGGCGCGAAAAACTGTTTTTT. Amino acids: CASSDGRRGREKLFF.

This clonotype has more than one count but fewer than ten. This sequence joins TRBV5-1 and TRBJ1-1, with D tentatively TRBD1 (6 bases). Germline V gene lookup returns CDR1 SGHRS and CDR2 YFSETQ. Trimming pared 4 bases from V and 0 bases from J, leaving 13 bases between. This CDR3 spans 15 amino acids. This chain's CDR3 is CASSPGTPMNTEAFF. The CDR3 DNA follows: TGCGCCAGCAGCCCGGGGACACCGATGAACACTGAAGCTTTCTTT.

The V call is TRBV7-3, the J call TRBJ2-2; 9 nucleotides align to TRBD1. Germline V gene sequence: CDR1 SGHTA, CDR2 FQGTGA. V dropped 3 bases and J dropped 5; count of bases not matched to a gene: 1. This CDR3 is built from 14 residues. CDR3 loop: CASSLGQGTGELFF. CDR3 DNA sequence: TGTGCCAGCAGCTTGGGACAGGGTACCGGGGAGCTGTTTTTT.

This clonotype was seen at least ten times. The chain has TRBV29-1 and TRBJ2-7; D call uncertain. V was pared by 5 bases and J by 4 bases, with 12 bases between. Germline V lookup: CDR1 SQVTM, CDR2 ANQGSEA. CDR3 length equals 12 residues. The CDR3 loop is CSVKTNRYEQYF. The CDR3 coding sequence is TGCAGCGTTAAGACAAATCGGTACGAGCAGTACTTC.

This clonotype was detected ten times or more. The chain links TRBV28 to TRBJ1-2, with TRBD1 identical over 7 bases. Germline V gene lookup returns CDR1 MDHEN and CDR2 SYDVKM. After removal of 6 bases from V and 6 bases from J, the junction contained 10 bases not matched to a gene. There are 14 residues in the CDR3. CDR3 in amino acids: CASRNLGTVHGYTF. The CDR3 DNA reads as TGTGCCAGCAGGAATCTCGGGACAGTCCATGGCTACACCTTC.

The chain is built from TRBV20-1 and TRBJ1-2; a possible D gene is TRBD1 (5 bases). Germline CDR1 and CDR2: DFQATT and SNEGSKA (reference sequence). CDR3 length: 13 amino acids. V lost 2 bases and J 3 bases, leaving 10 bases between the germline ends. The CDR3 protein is CSARQGPDYGYTF. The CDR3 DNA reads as TGCAGTGCTAGACAGGGACCCGACTATGGCTACACCTTC.

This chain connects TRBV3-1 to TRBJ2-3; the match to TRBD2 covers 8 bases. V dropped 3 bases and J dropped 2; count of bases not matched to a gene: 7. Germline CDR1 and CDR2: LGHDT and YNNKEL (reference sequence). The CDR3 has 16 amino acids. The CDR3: CASSHITSGTTDTQYF. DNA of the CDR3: TGTGCCAGCAGCCACATTACTAGCGGAACCACAGATACGCAGTATTTT.

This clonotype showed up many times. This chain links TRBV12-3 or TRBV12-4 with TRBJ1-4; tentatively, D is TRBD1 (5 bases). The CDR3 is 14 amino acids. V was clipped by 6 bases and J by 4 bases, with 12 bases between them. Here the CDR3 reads CASSPTGNNEKLFF. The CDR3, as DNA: TGTGCCAGCAGCCCTACAGGCAATAATGAAAAACTGTTTTTT.

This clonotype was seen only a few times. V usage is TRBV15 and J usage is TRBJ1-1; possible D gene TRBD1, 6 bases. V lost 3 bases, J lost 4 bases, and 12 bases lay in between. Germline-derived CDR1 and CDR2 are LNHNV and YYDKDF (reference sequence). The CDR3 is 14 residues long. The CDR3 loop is CATSSYRVGTEAFF. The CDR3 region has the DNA TGTGCCACCAGCAGCTACAGGGTTGGCACTGAAGCTTTCTTT.

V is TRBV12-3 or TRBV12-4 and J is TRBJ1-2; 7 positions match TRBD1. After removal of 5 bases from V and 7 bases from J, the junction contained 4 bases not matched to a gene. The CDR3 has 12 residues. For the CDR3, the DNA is TGTGCCAGCAGTATCGGACAGGTTGGCTACACCTTC. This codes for CASSIGQVGYTF.